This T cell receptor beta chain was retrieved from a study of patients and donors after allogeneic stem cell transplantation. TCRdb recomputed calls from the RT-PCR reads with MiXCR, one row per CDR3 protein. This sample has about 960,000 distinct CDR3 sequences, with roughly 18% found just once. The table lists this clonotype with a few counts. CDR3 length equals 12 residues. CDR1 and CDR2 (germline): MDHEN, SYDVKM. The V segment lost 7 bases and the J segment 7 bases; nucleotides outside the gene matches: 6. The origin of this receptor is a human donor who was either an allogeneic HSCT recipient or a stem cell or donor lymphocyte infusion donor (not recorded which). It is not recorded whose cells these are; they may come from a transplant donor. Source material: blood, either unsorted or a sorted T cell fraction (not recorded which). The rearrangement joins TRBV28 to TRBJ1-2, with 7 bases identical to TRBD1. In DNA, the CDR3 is TGTGCCAGCAAGACAGGGATGGGTGGCTACACCTTC. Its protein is CASKTGMGGYTF.